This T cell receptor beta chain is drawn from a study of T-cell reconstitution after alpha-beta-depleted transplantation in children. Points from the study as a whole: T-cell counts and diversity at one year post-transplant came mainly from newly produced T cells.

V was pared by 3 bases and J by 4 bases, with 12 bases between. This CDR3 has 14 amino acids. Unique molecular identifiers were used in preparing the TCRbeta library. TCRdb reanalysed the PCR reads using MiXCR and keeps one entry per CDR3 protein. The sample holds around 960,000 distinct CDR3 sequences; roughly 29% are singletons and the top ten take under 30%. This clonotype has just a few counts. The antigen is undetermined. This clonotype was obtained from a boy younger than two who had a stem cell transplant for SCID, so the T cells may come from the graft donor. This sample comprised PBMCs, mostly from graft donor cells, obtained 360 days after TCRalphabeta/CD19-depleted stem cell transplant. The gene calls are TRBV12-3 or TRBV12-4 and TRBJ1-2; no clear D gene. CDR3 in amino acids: CASSLEGWSYGYTF. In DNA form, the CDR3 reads TGTGCCAGCAGTTTGGAGGGTTGGAGCTATGGCTACACCTTC.